These 11 T cell receptor beta chains were all obtained from the same sample, sequenced in a study of OX40 agonist ivuxolimab in advanced cancers. Here immunoSEQ multiplex PCR was the method, and the copy in TCRdb shows in-frame clones only, minus some. This sample has 65,000 to 95,000 clones, with more than 70% found just once. Sequences were derived from CD4+ or CD8+ T cells sorted from blood, sampled in a trial of the OX40 agonist ivuxolimab. Receptors were obtained from an adult with an advanced solid tumor such as melanoma, head and neck, liver or kidney cancer.

The V gene is TRBV5-6, the J gene TRBJ2-7; D is unresolved. The CDR3 runs 13 residues. Trimming pared 5 bases from V and 5 bases from J, leaving 14 bases between. Germline V lookup: CDR1 SGHDT, CDR2 YYEEEE. The CDR3 DNA is TGTGCCAGCAGATCAATTTTAGCCCACGAGCAGTACTTC. The encoded protein is CASRSILAHEQYF. The variable domain in full, with the rest retrieved from reference TRBV5-6 and TRBJ2-7, is DAGVTQSPTHLIKTRGQQVTLRCSPKSGHDTVSWYQQALGQGPQFIFQYYEEEERQRGNFPDRFSGHQFPNYSSELNVNALLLGDSALYLCASRSILAHEQYFGPGTRLTVT.

This clone was recorded only once. This sample also contains other DNA sequences that code for the same CDR3. The rearrangement links TRBV5-1 to TRBJ1-3; D is unclear. The ends were cut back, 0 bases at V and 0 bases at J, with 7 bases in the middle. CDR1 is SGHRS and CDR2 is YFSETQ in the germline V gene. The CDR3 runs 15 residues. The CDR3, as DNA: TGCGCCAGCAGCTTGGACGCGGGCTCTGGAAACACCATATATTTT. Encoded protein: CASSLDAGSGNTIYF.

The V gene is TRBV27, the J gene TRBJ2-7; TRBD1 might be the D (5 bases). The V end was cut by 5 bases, the J end by 0 bases, with 11 bases between. CDR1 is MNHEY and CDR2 is SMNVEV in the germline V gene (reference sequence). This CDR3 has 14 residues. The CDR3 DNA reads TGTGCCAGCAGTAGTGGGGCGAGCTCCTACGAGCAGTACTTC. Its protein product is CASSSGASSYEQYF.

The chain recombines TRBV5-4 with TRBJ2-7, with 8 bases identical to TRBD1. CDR1 SGHNT and CDR2 YYREEE come from the germline V gene (reference sequence). Trimming at V came to 3 bases and at J to 3 bases, leaving 8 bases not matched to a gene. The CDR3 contains 15 residues. CDR3 in amino acids: CASSSRTGQLYEQYF. The DNA for the CDR3 is TGTGCCAGCAGCTCGAGGACAGGGCAACTCTACGAGCAGTACTTC.

This chain connects TRBV9 to TRBJ1-1; D gene ambiguous. The germline V gene encodes CDR1 SGDLS and CDR2 YYNGEE. The CDR3 is 13 amino acids. The ends were cut back, 0 bases at V and 4 bases at J, with 7 bases in the middle. The chain's CDR3 is CASSVEAGTEAFF. CDR3 sequence (DNA): TGTGCCAGCAGCGTAGAGGCGGGCACTGAAGCTTTCTTT.

The V call is TRBV7-3, the J call TRBJ1-6; a weak D match, TRBD1 (5 bases). There are 14 residues in the CDR3. Between the trimmed V and J ends, which lost 2 bases and 8 bases, there was a span of 10 bases. Germline CDR1 and CDR2: SGHTA and FQGTGA. CDR3 in amino acids: CASSLGQGDSPLHF. The CDR3 region has the DNA TGTGCCAGCAGCTTAGGGCAGGGCGATTCACCCCTCCACTTT.

The chain couples TRBV28 to TRBJ2-3; 11 bases are shared with TRBD2. The CDR3 covers 18 residues. Germline V gene sequence: CDR1 MDHEN, CDR2 SYDVKM. The V and J ends lost 6 bases and 0 bases, in that order; junction bases with no gene match: 11. The CDR3 reads CASRAGGLAGRSTDTQYF. The CDR3 bases are TGTGCCAGCAGAGCCGGAGGACTAGCGGGTAGAAGCACAGATACGCAGTATTTT.

The chain is built from TRBV7-9 and TRBJ1-2, with TRBD1 identical over 7 bases. Losses at the gene ends were 5 bases for V and 2 bases for J; bases not matched to a gene: 5. The CDR3 extends over 14 amino acids. CDR1 is SEHNR and CDR2 is FQNEAQ in the germline V gene (reference sequence). The CDR3 spells CASSRQGENYGYTF. As DNA, the CDR3 is TGTGCCAGCAGCCGACAGGGAGAGAACTATGGCTACACCTTC.

V and J are TRBV6-1 and TRBJ2-7; tentatively, D is TRBD2 (5 bases). Germline CDR1 MNHNS, CDR2 SASEGT. The CDR3 totals 13 residues. The V gene lost 7 bases and the J gene lost 3 bases, with 13 bases spanning the gap. Here the CDR3 DNA reads TGTGCCAGCACGGCGGGCCTCCTCTACGAGCAGTACTTC. Its protein is CASTAGLLYEQYF.

This rearrangement joins TRBV18 to TRBJ2-1; TRBD1 matches 11 bases. V trimming: 6 bases; J trimming: 4 bases; junction bases outside the gene matches: 5. This CDR3 is 15 amino acids long. The germline CDR1 and CDR2 sequences are KGHSH and LQKENI. CDR3 loop: CASSPGQGAYNEQFF. CDR3 nucleotides: TGTGCCAGCTCCCCCGGACAGGGGGCTTACAATGAGCAGTTCTTC.

This clone has a handful of counts. The V gene is TRBV5-1, the J gene TRBJ1-5; possible D gene TRBD1, 5 bases. V dropped 0 bases and J dropped 7 bases, with 11 bases sitting between them. The CDR3 has 14 amino acids. Germline lookup yields CDR1 SGHRS and CDR2 YFSETQ. The CDR3 sequence: CASSLEGPQQPQHF. CDR3 in DNA: TGCGCCAGCAGCTTGGAGGGACCACAGCAGCCCCAGCATTTT.